This is a list of T cell receptor beta chains from one sample in a study of cytomegalovirus exposure and HLA in healthy donors. TCRdb's copy holds only in-frame clones and misses some; the assay was immunoSEQ multiplex PCR. The sample lists tens of thousands of clones; around 86% were seen once. The specimen sequenced was PBMCs. These receptors came from a woman in her thirties or forties in good health and CMV-seropositive. CDR3s include the opening cysteine and the closing phenylalanine or tryptophan. A D gene is named only where the DNA matches it firmly. Some rows mark clone size as missing; the rest say once, few, many or name a class of expanded clone.

V gene	D gene	clone size	J gene	CDR3 DNA	CDR3 protein
TRBV2	-	-	TRBJ2-3	TGTGCCAGCAGTTTGATCCAGGGAGATACGCAGTATTTT	CASSLIQGDTQYF
TRBV18	TRBD2	-	TRBJ2-3	TGTGCCAGCTCACTGACTAGCGGGGGCCTCCCTAGCACAGATACGCAGTATTTT	CASSLTSGGLPSTDTQYF
TRBV11-2	-	-	TRBJ2-4	TGTGCCAGCAGCCCGGAGGGAGTAGCCAAAAACATTCAGTACTTC	CASSPEGVAKNIQYF
TRBV11-3	TRBD2	-	TRBJ2-1	TGTGCCAGCAGCCGATCGGGGCTAGCGGGGGGATACAATGAGCAGTTCTTC	CASSRSGLAGGYNEQFF
TRBV18	-	-	TRBJ2-2	TGTGCCAGCTCACCAAACGAGAAGCCCGAAGCAGGGGAGCTGTTTTTT	CASSPNEKPEAGELFF
TRBV7-7	TRBD1	-	TRBJ2-5	TGTGCCAGCAGCCCTCAGACAGGGGCAAGGGAGACCCAGTACTTC	CASSPQTGARETQYF
TRBV5-3	-	-	TRBJ2-2	TGTGCCAGAAGCTTGCTACTTCGAGGGGAGCTGTTTTTT	CARSLLLRGELFF
TRBV7-9	-	-	TRBJ1-1	TGTGCCAGCAGCTGGGGGGGGAACACTGAAGCTTTCTTT	CASSWGGNTEAFF
TRBV4-1	-	-	TRBJ2-7	TGCGCCAGCAGCCAAGACTTCCTCTCCTACGAGCAGTACTTC	CASSQDFLSYEQYF
TRBV19	-	-	TRBJ2-1	TGTGCCAGTAGCCGAGGAGAGCCTCCCCACTACTACAATGAGCAGTTCTTC	CASSRGEPPHYYNEQFF
TRBV2	-	-	TRBJ1-6	TGTGCCAGCAGTCCGGGAGGGTGGAATTCACCCCTCCACTTT	CASSPGGWNSPLHF
TRBV25-1	TRBD1	-	TRBJ2-7	TGTGCCAGCAGTGGCCCGACAGGGCCCGGCGAGCAGTACTTC	CASSGPTGPGEQYF
TRBV7-2	-	-	TRBJ1-2	TGTGCCAGCAGCTCATCCAGGGCCTATGGCTACACCTTC	CASSSSRAYGYTF
TRBV18	-	-	TRBJ2-7	TGTGCCAGCTCACCAAGTTGGGGGGACGAGCAGTACTTC	CASSPSWGDEQYF
TRBV6-6	-	-	TRBJ2-7	TGTGCCAGCACCCGATTAGACGAGCAGTACTTC	CASTRLDEQYF
TRBV19	TRBD1	-	TRBJ1-1	TGTGCCAGTAGTATAGGATCCGGACAGGTAGAAGCTTTCTTT	CASSIGSGQVEAFF
TRBV2	-	-	TRBJ1-5	TGTGCCAGCAGTTCAGACGCAGTTAGCCAGCCCCAGCATTTT	CASSSDAVSQPQHF
TRBV27	-	-	TRBJ2-1	TGTGCCAGCAGTTTTTCATGGCCTCCTTCCTACAATGAGCAGTTCTTC	CASSFSWPPSYNEQFF
TRBV29-1	TRBD2	once	TRBJ2-3	TGCAGCGGTACTAGCGGGGGCGGGGCGGATACGCAGTATTTT	CSGTSGGGADTQYF
TRBV2	-	-	TRBJ1-1	TGTGCCAGCAGCGGACTCGACACTGAAGCTTTCTTT	CASSGLDTEAFF
TRBV2	-	-	TRBJ1-2	TGTGCCAGCAGCCCGAGGCGGGGGTGGTATGGCTACACCTTC	CASSPRRGWYGYTF
TRBV7-6	-	-	TRBJ2-6	TGTGCCAGCGGCCTTGGCTCTGGGGCCAACGTCCTGACTTTC	CASGLGSGANVLTF
TRBV15	-	-	TRBJ2-5	TGTGCCACTGCCAAGTCGGGGAGACAAGAGACCCAGTACTTC	CATAKSGRQETQYF
TRBV7-2	-	few	TRBJ2-3	TGTGCCAGCAGTCTGGACTGGAGCACAGATACGCAGTATTTT	CASSLDWSTDTQYF
TRBV18	TRBD1	-	TRBJ1-3	TGTGCCAGCTCACCCTTTAGAGGACAGGGGGCTTCTGGAAACACCATATATTTT	CASSPFRGQGASGNTIYF
TRBV9	-	-	TRBJ1-6	TGTGCCAGCAGCGTAGCTAGAGTCGGGGTACGATCACCCCTCCACTTT	CASSVARVGVRSPLHF
TRBV11-3	-	-	TRBJ2-3	TGTGCCAGCAGCATCAGTTTTTTCACAGATACGCAGTATTTT	CASSISFFTDTQYF
TRBV7-3	TRBD1	-	TRBJ2-7	TGTGCCAGCAGAACAGGGACAGGGGGGCGTCGGTACTTC	CASRTGTGGRRYF
TRBV25-1	-	-	TRBJ1-4	TGTGCCAGCAGTTCCACCCGGGCGGGTGAAAAACTGTTTTTT	CASSSTRAGEKLFF
TRBV6-6	TRBD2	-	TRBJ2-7	TGTGCCAGCAGTTACGGAAATGGGGGGGAGGAGCAGTACTTC	CASSYGNGGEEQYF
TRBV5-4	TRBD1	-	TRBJ2-4	TGTGCCAGCAGCCGGGACAGGGCAAACATTCAGTACTTC	CASSRDRANIQYF